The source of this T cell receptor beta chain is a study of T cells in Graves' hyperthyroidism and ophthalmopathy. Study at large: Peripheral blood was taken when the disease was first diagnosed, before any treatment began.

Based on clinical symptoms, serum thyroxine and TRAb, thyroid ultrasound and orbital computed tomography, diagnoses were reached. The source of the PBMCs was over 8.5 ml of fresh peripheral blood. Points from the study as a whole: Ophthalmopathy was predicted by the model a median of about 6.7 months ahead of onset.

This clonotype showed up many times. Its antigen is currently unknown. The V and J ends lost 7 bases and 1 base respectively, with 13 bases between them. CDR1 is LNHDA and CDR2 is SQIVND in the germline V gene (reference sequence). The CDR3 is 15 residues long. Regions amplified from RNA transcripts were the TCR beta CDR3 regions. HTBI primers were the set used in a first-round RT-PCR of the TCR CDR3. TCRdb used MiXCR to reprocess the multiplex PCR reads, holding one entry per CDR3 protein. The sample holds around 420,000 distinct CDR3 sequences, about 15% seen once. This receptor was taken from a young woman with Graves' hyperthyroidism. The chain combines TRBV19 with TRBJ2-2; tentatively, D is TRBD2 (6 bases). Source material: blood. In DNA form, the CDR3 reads TGTGCCAGTATCCGCGGGGCGATGAACACCGGGGAGCTGTTTTTT. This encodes CASIRGAMNTGELFF.